This T cell receptor beta chain comes out of a study of blood T cell repertoires in COVID-19. Study in general: Spain, Italy and the United States supplied samples that represented acute and convalescent COVID-19. T cells, B-cell-depleted T cells, or PBMCs supplied cDNA or gDNA.

There are 13 residues in the CDR3. Germline V CDR1 and CDR2: LNHDA, SQIVND (reference sequence). Trimming took off 5 bases at V and 3 bases at J, with 10 bases between the two ends. Sequencing used immunoSEQ multiplex PCR; TCRdb keeps in-frame clones, though not all of them. This table holds fewer than 300,000 clones, around 81% found once. The receptor comes from an older woman with active or convalescent COVID-19. The sample taken for sequencing was peripheral blood. The V call is TRBV19, the J call TRBJ1-1; possible D gene TRBD1, 6 bases. The CDR3 nucleotides are TGTGCCAGTAGTGCCGCAGGGGACACTGAAGCTTTCTTT. Translating it yields CASSAAGDTEAFF.